This TCR beta chain was documented in a study of regulatory T cells in long-lasting Graves disease. Study observations and caveats: Graves' patients with persistent disease showed TCR diversity lower than patients newly diagnosed. It was peripheral blood alone, not thyroid tissue, that was studied. Limited samples may have lowered accuracy.

Building of the TCR beta libraries involved iRepertoire HTBI primers and Arm-PCR of CDR3 regions. Each CDR3 protein gets one entry after TCRdb re-called the multiplex PCR reads with MiXCR. The sample holds 700,000 or so distinct CDR3 sequences, 25% to 35% seen once. This CDR3 spans 23 amino acids. Trimming shortened V by 0 bases and J by 2 bases, and 32 bases separated the two germline ends. Germline V CDR1 and CDR2: LNHNV, YYDKDF (reference sequence). Time point noted: persistent/refractory GD, antithyroid drugs over 5 years with positive TRAb. PBMC-extracted RNA yielded the TCR library. This clonotype was detected only a few times. Its specificity is unknown.

Sample: peripheral blood mononuclear cells (PBMCs), taken when the disease was refractory, from a patient treated with antithyroid drugs. V is TRBV15 and J is TRBJ1-5, with a weak D call TRBD1 (5 bases). The TCR originated in a female donor with Graves disease. The CDR3 DNA sequence: TGTGCCACCAGCAGAGATCGGCTGGCCCGGATGACTTGGGTGGGGGATGGCAATCAGCCCCAGCATTTT. Protein product: CATSRDRLARMTWVGDGNQPQHF.